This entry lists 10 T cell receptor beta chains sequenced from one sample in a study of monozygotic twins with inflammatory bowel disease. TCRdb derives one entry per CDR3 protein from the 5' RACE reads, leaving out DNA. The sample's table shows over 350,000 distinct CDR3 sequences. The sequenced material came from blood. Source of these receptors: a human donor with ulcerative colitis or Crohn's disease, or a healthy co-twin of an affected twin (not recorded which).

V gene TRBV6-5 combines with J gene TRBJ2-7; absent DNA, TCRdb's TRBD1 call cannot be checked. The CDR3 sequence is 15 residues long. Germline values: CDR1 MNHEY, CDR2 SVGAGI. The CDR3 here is CASSYALQGSYEQYF.

The chain's CDR3 is CASSFPATNEKLFF. The chain joins TRBV28 to TRBJ1-4. Germline values: CDR1 MDHEN, CDR2 SYDVKM. The CDR3 covers 14 residues.

CDR3 amino acids: CSAKGQSSYEQYF. The J gene is TRBJ2-7, the V gene TRBV20-1; no DNA is available, so the TRBD1 call from TCRdb remains unchecked. This CDR3 is 13 amino acids long. Germline values: CDR1 DFQATT, CDR2 SNEGSKA (reference sequence).

CDR3 sequence reads: CASSDRPTEAFF. V and J are TRBV19 and TRBJ1-1; there is no DNA to check the TCRdb D call of TRBD1. This CDR3 spans 12 amino acids. Germline CDR1 and CDR2: LNHDA and SQIVND (reference sequence).

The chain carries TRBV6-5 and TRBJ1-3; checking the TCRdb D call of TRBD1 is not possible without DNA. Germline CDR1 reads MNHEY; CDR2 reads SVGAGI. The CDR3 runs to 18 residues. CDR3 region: CASSSAQGLWSSGNTIYF.

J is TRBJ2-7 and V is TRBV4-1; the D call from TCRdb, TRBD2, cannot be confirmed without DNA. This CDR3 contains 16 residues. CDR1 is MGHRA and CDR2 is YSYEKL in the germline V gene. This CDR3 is CASSQNINGGLYEQYF.

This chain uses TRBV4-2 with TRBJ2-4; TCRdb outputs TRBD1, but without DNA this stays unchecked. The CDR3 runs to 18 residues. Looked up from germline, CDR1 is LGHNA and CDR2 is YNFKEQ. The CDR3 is CASSQASGQATVKNMQYF.

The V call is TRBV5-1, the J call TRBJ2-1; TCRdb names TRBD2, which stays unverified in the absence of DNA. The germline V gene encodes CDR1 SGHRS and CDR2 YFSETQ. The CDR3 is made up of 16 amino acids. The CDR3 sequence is CASSLELAGGHVEQFF.

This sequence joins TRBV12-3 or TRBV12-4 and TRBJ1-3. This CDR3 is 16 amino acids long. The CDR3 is CASSLAAGSPGNTIYF.

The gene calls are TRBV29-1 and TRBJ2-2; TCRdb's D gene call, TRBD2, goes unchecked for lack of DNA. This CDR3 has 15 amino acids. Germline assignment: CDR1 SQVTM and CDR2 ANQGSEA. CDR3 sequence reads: CSVRLLSGVTGELFF.